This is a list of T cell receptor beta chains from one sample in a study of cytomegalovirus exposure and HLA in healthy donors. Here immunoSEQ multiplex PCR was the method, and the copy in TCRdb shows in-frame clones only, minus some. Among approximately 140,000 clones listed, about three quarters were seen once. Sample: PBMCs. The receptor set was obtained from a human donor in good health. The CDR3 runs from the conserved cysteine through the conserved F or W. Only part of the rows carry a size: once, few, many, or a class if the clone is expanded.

CDR3 protein: CASSLEATSGSLGELFF
clone size: .
J gene: TRBJ2-2
V gene: TRBV5-1

CDR3 protein: CASSLGAGGAGEDGELFF
clone size: .
J gene: TRBJ2-2
V gene: TRBV7-6

CDR3 protein: CASSQGQGWEQFF
clone size: once
J gene: TRBJ2-1
V gene: TRBV4-1

CDR3 protein: CASSAGASGNTIYF
clone size: .
J gene: TRBJ1-3
V gene: TRBV9

CDR3 protein: CASTLPGTYEQYF
clone size: .
J gene: TRBJ2-7
V gene: TRBV5-1

CDR3 protein: CASTFATTLSEQYF
clone size: .
J gene: TRBJ2-7
V gene: TRBV2

CDR3 protein: CASSQGQTNYGYTF
clone size: .
J gene: TRBJ1-2
V gene: TRBV6-5

CDR3 protein: CASSPRHSEKLFF
clone size: .
J gene: TRBJ1-4
V gene: TRBV6-6

CDR3 protein: CASSSGQGDETQYF
clone size: .
J gene: TRBJ2-5
V gene: TRBV7-8

CDR3 protein: CASRPGTSGSEQFF
clone size: few
J gene: TRBJ2-1
V gene: TRBV10-2

CDR3 protein: CASSDRTPGNAYEQYF
clone size: .
J gene: TRBJ2-7
V gene: TRBV6-1

CDR3 protein: CASSQGPGNYGYTF
clone size: .
J gene: TRBJ1-2
V gene: TRBV7-2

CDR3 protein: CASRGGNYGYTF
clone size: few
J gene: TRBJ1-2
V gene: TRBV27

CDR3 protein: CASSVGTGGLYEQYF
clone size: .
J gene: TRBJ2-7
V gene: TRBV9

CDR3 protein: CASSLGGLQETQYF
clone size: .
J gene: TRBJ2-5
V gene: TRBV11-3

CDR3 protein: CASSFGGSETQYF
clone size: .
J gene: TRBJ2-5
V gene: TRBV7-7

CDR3 protein: CASSLDGTPGANVLTF
clone size: .
J gene: TRBJ2-6
V gene: TRBV7-2

CDR3 protein: CSVGRSGGRNEQFF
clone size: few
J gene: TRBJ2-1
V gene: TRBV29-1

CDR3 protein: CASSLSSGSYEQYF
clone size: .
J gene: TRBJ2-7
V gene: TRBV27

CDR3 protein: CATQRSSGIFNIQYF
clone size: .
J gene: TRBJ2-4
V gene: TRBV7-8

CDR3 protein: CANQMGTPAKNIQYF
clone size: few
J gene: TRBJ2-4
V gene: TRBV6-1

CDR3 protein: CASSLDRTNYGYTF
clone size: .
J gene: TRBJ1-2
V gene: TRBV11-2

CDR3 protein: CASSHLIYRAGNTEAFF
clone size: .
J gene: TRBJ1-1
V gene: TRBV27

CDR3 protein: CASSLASGVNNEQFF
clone size: .
J gene: TRBJ2-1
V gene: TRBV27

CDR3 protein: CASSEPGVNQPQHF
clone size: .
J gene: TRBJ1-5
V gene: TRBV25-1

CDR3 protein: CASSQERYRGSEAFF
clone size: .
J gene: TRBJ1-1
V gene: TRBV4-2

CDR3 protein: CASRRGGANEQFF
clone size: .
J gene: TRBJ2-1
V gene: TRBV28

CDR3 protein: CAWSLTSGNEQFF
clone size: once
J gene: TRBJ2-1
V gene: TRBV30

CDR3 protein: CASSFQGGSGTDTQYF
clone size: .
J gene: TRBJ2-3
V gene: TRBV11-3